Listed here are 8 T cell receptor beta chains from one sample, sequenced in a study of T cell repertoires in cytomegalovirus infection. TCRdb analysed the reads with MiXCR anew, one entry per CDR3 protein. The sample yields about 460,000 distinct CDR3 sequences, roughly 10% seen once. The sample consisted of PBMCs. Receptors were obtained from a human donor in good health (CMV status not recorded). Some clones in this sample may be carry-over from other donors' samples.

The CDR3 region is CASSLSEVAITEAFF. The CDR3 nucleotides are TGTGCCAGCAGCTTATCGGAGGTCGCTATAACTGAAGCTTTCTTT. The V gene is TRBV7-9, the J gene TRBJ1-1; D not resolved. The length of the CDR3 is 15 residues. V dropped 2 bases and J dropped 5 bases, with 15 bases sitting between them. Germline V CDR1 and CDR2: SEHNR, FQNEAQ (reference sequence).

This clonotype was counted ten times or more. This chain connects TRBV7-8 to TRBJ1-2; D gene uncertain. Trimming cost V 5 bases and J 0 bases, with 10 bases left between them. The CDR3 loop spans 14 amino acids. Germline V gives CDR1 SGHVS, CDR2 FQNEAQ. This chain's CDR3 is CASSDGGTNYGYTF. In DNA form, the CDR3 reads TGTGCCAGCAGCGACGGAGGGACTAACTATGGCTACACCTTC. Using reference TRBV7-8 and TRBJ1-2 for the parts outside the CDR3, the full variable domain is GAGVSQSPRYKVAKRGQDVALRCDPISGHVSLFWYQQALGQGPEFLTYFQNEAQLDKSGLPSDRFFAERPEGSVSTLKIQRTQQEDSAVYLCASSDGGTNYGYTFGSGTRLTVV.

This clonotype appeared many times. The chain combines TRBV6-1 with TRBJ1-2; 9 bases agree with TRBD1. With V trimmed by 6 bases and J by 6 bases, 5 bases remained unmatched. CDR1 is MNHNS and CDR2 is SASEGT in the germline V gene. The CDR3 has 13 amino acids. The CDR3 reads CASRVTGGHGYTF. The CDR3 bases are TGTGCCAGCAGGGTCACAGGGGGCCATGGCTACACCTTC.

This clonotype appeared many times. V is TRBV9 and J is TRBJ1-5; D call uncertain. The CDR3 consists of 12 residues. Trimming left V 0 bases short and J 7 bases short, with 5 bases between. CDR1 is SGDLS and CDR2 is YYNGEE in the germline V gene. The CDR3 nucleotides read TGTGCCAGCAGCGTAGACAGACAGCCCCAGCATTTT. It is translated as CASSVDRQPQHF.

This clonotype has a count of ten or more. The chain carries TRBV2 and TRBJ2-7; D gene uncertain. The CDR3 is 15 residues long. V was shortened by 4 bases and J by 1 base, with 14 bases between the two germline ends. CDR1 and CDR2 from the germline V gene are SNHLY and FYNNEI. CDR3 loop: CASSVNSLRSYEQYF. The DNA for the CDR3 is TGTGCCAGCAGTGTTAACAGCCTAAGATCCTACGAGCAGTACTTC.

This clonotype was seen more than once but under ten times. V is TRBV12-3 or TRBV12-4 and J is TRBJ1-3; possibly TRBD1 for D (5 bases). CDR3 length equals 13 residues. V gave up 7 bases and J gave up 7 bases, with 14 bases separating them. CDR3 DNA sequence: TGTGCCAGCAAAAAGACAGAATTTAACACCATATATTTT. This sequence encodes CASKKTEFNTIYF.

The rearrangement uses TRBV15 and TRBJ2-7, with D possibly TRBD1 on 5 matching bases. Germline CDR1 is LNHNV and CDR2 is YYDKDF (reference sequence). This CDR3 region has 13 residues. V was clipped by 5 bases and J by 7 bases, with 15 bases between them. Here the CDR3 DNA reads TGTGCCACCAGCCTTAAAGGGGTTTGGGAGCAGTACTTC. Amino acids: CATSLKGVWEQYF.

This clonotype was counted ten times or more. The rearrangement uses TRBV12-3 or TRBV12-4 and TRBJ1-2; a weak D match, TRBD1 (6 bases). Deletions cut 5 bases from V and 9 bases from J, with 13 bases between. This CDR3 spans 12 amino acids. The CDR3 region is CASSLDRGSYTF. Here the CDR3 DNA reads TGTGCCAGCAGTCTGGACAGAGGAAGCTACACCTTC.